Below are 21 T cell receptor beta chains sequenced from a single sample in a study of beta chain features in type 1 diabetes. As every portion of the isolated RNA was reverse transcribed, the sequencing read expressed TCRB transcripts. Data came from immunoSEQ multiplex PCR; TCRdb stores just in-frame clones and leaves some out. The sample shows 350,000 to 450,000 clones, approximately 16% of them seen only once. The sample was naive CD4+ T cells from blood. The receptors come from a young woman in good health.

The genes are TRBV10-3 and TRBJ2-1; 10 nucleotides match TRBD2. The CDR3 length is 15 residues. The germline V gene has CDR1 ENHRY and CDR2 SYGVKD. V lost 0 bases to trimming and J lost 5 bases; unmatched junction nucleotides: 1. In DNA, the CDR3 is TGTGCCATCAGTGAGTCTAGCGGGAGGCACAATGAGCAGTTCTTC. Its protein is CAISESSGRHNEQFF.

V and J are TRBV14 and TRBJ2-7; tentative D call: TRBD2 (6 bases). Germline assignment: CDR1 SGHDN and CDR2 FVKESK. This CDR3 is 13 amino acids long. Trimming took 0 bases from V and 3 from J, leaving 6 bases between them. CDR3 amino acids: CASSQDGGYEQYF. The CDR3 region has the DNA TGTGCCAGCAGCCAAGACGGGGGCTACGAGCAGTACTTC. The full variable domain, rest sourced from reference TRBV14 and TRBJ2-7, is EAGVTQFPSHSVIEKGQTVTLRCDPISGHDNLYWYRRVMGKEIKFLLHFVKESKQDESGMPNNRFLAERTGGTYSTLKVQPAELEDSGVYFCASSQDGGYEQYFGPGTRLTVT.

In its sample, this clone was seen a few times. The CDR3 reads CASSQGGQGGSEAFF. In nucleotides, the CDR3 is TGCGCCAGCAGCCAGGGGGGACAGGGGGGATCTGAAGCTTTCTTT. The V call is TRBV4-3, the J call TRBJ1-1; 11 nucleotides line up with TRBD1. J lost 6 bases, V lost 3 bases, and 6 bases had no gene match. Germline V gene lookup returns CDR1 LGHNA and CDR2 YSLEER. The CDR3 covers 15 residues.

The chain employs TRBV13 and TRBJ2-2; D possibly corresponds to TRBD2 (6 bases). CDR3 length: 13 residues. V lost 5 bases and J lost 7, with 11 bases in between. Germline V lookup: CDR1 PRHDT, CDR2 FYEKMQ (reference sequence). The CDR3 spells CASSLGGHGELFF. The CDR3 DNA is TGTGCCAGCAGCCTGGGGGGTCACGGGGAGCTGTTTTTT.

V gene TRBV5-1 combines with J gene TRBJ2-1; D might be TRBD2 (7 bases). The CDR3 spans 17 residues. The germline CDR1 and CDR2 sequences are SGHRS and YFSETQ. Trimming took 4 bases from V and 4 from J, leaving 21 bases between them. The CDR3 nucleotides are TGCGCCAGCAGCCTACAGGGTACGGGACTACCTTACAATGAGCAGTTCTTC. This encodes CASSLQGTGLPYNEQFF.

The chain employs TRBV4-3 and TRBJ1-4; TRBD1 agrees at 7 bases. The CDR3 has 16 residues. V dropped 2 bases and J dropped 4; count of bases not matched to a gene: 7. From germline, CDR1 is LGHNA and CDR2 YSLEER. The CDR3, as DNA: TGCGCCAGCAGCCAACGTACCGGGACAGATAATGAAAAACTGTTTTTT. Translating it yields CASSQRTGTDNEKLFF.

The table lists this clone with a few counts. The chain combines TRBV6-5 with TRBJ2-1, with 13 bases identical to TRBD2. V lost 6 bases, J lost 3 bases, and 2 bases stayed unmatched. The germline V gene encodes CDR1 MNHEY and CDR2 SVGAGI. The CDR3 covers 15 residues. The CDR3 reads CASRRLAGGYNEQFF. CDR3 sequence (DNA): TGTGCCAGCAGACGACTAGCGGGAGGCTACAATGAGCAGTTCTTC.

The V and J genes are TRBV4-2 and TRBJ2-1, with 8 bases lining up with TRBD1. The germline V gene encodes CDR1 LGHNA and CDR2 YNFKEQ. J was trimmed by 0 bases and V by 1 base; bases with no gene match: 14. This CDR3 is built from 20 residues. The CDR3 here is CASSQVSRQGAMSSYNEQFF. The CDR3 bases are TGTGCCAGCAGCCAAGTATCGAGGCAGGGGGCGATGTCCTCCTACAATGAGCAGTTCTTC.

V is TRBV7-9 and J is TRBJ2-7, with D possibly TRBD1 on 6 matching bases. V was clipped by 5 bases and J by 7 bases, with 18 bases between them. The CDR3 has 14 amino acids. CDR1 and CDR2 (germline): SEHNR, FQNEAQ (reference sequence). CDR3 region: CASSPRGDNEEQYF. The DNA of the CDR3 is TGTGCCAGCAGCCCGAGAGGGGACAACGAGGAGCAGTACTTC.

The gene calls are TRBV14 and TRBJ2-3; 8 positions match TRBD2. Germline lookup yields CDR1 SGHDN and CDR2 FVKESK. The CDR3 is made up of 16 amino acids. The junction had 5 bases not matched to a gene; V was cut back by 3 bases and J by 0 bases. The CDR3 protein is CASSQELAGSTDTQYF. CDR3 nucleotides: TGTGCCAGCAGCCAGGAATTAGCGGGGAGCACAGATACGCAGTATTTT.

This clone turned up a few times. This chain uses TRBV18 with TRBJ1-5; D not certain. The V gene lost 3 bases and the J gene lost 3 bases, with 6 bases spanning the gap. CDR3 length: 13 amino acids. The germline V gene has CDR1 KGHSH and CDR2 LQKENI. The CDR3: CASSPELNQPQHF. CDR3 coding DNA: TGTGCCAGCTCACCTGAGCTCAATCAGCCCCAGCATTTT.

This clone was recorded a few times. The V gene is TRBV15, the J gene TRBJ2-3; 7 nucleotides align to TRBD2. J was trimmed by 1 base and V by 7 bases; bases with no gene match: 5. The V gene's germline CDR1 is LNHNV and CDR2 YYDKDF (reference sequence). The CDR3 is made up of 14 amino acids. The CDR3 DNA is TGTGCCACCAACTCGGGGAGGGGCACAGATACGCAGTATTTT. The encoded protein is CATNSGRGTDTQYF. Looking up the rest from reference TRBV15 and TRBJ2-3 gives the full variable domain: DAMVIQNPRYQVTQFGKPVTLSCSQTLNHNVMYWYQQKSSQAPKLLFHYYDKDFNNEADTPDNFQSRRPNTSFCFLDIRSPGLGDTAMYLCATNSGRGTDTQYFGPGTRLTVL.

V usage is TRBV6-1 and J usage is TRBJ2-3; D not certain. CDR1 and CDR2 (germline): MNHNS, SASEGT. Trimming shortened V by 8 bases and J by 3 bases, and 12 bases separated the two germline ends. CDR3 length: 13 amino acids. CDR3 in amino acids: CASPPPGTDTQYF. In DNA form, the CDR3 reads TGTGCCAGCCCCCCACCAGGAACAGATACGCAGTATTTT.

This clone has a handful of counts. This chain links TRBV27 with TRBJ2-5, with a weak D call TRBD1 (5 bases). Trimming removed 8 bases at V and 0 bases at J, with 10 bases between. In germline, CDR1 is MNHEY, CDR2 SMNVEV (reference sequence). The CDR3 covers 13 residues. CDR3 DNA: TGTGCCAGCGCGACAGTCTACCAAGAGACCCAGTACTTC. Its translation: CASATVYQETQYF.

This clone appeared a few times. V usage is TRBV5-1 and J usage is TRBJ1-2, with D perhaps TRBD1 (5 bases). Germline V CDR1 and CDR2: SGHRS, YFSETQ. The CDR3 has 15 amino acids. The V gene lost 1 base and the J gene lost 4 bases, with 14 bases spanning the gap. CDR3 in amino acids: CASSLSTGSSYGYTF. The CDR3 DNA reads TGCGCCAGCAGCTTGTCTACAGGCAGTTCCTATGGCTACACCTTC.

V and J are TRBV5-1 and TRBJ1-4; 8 nucleotides match TRBD1. V was pared by 4 bases and J by 5 bases, with 4 bases of the junction left unmatched. The CDR3 covers 14 residues. Germline loops: CDR1 SGHRS, CDR2 YFSETQ. CDR3 in DNA: TGCGCCAGCAGCGGGGGACAGGCGAATGAAAAACTGTTTTTT. Protein: CASSGGQANEKLFF.

J is TRBJ1-2 and V is TRBV30, with D tentatively TRBD1 (6 bases). V was pared by 8 bases and J by 3 bases, with 10 bases between. The CDR3 loop spans 11 amino acids. CDR1 GTSNPN and CDR2 SVGIG come from the germline V gene (reference sequence). CDR3 sequence (DNA): TGTGCCCAGGGGAGGGACTATGGCTACACCTTC. This sequence encodes CAQGRDYGYTF.

The chain recombines TRBV2 with TRBJ2-3; D is undetermined. V was cut by 6 bases and J by 5 bases, with 12 bases left in between. The CDR3 contains 13 residues. In germline, CDR1 is SNHLY, CDR2 FYNNEI. In DNA, the CDR3 is TGTGCCAGCAGCCGTTTTAGAGGAGATACGCAGTATTTT. Its translation: CASSRFRGDTQYF.

This clone is a singleton in its sample. The gene calls are TRBV2 and TRBJ2-5; the match to TRBD2 covers 9 bases. Germline V gene sequence: CDR1 SNHLY, CDR2 FYNNEI. This CDR3 has 14 residues. The V and J ends lost 1 base and 5 bases, in that order; junction bases with no gene match: 2. CDR3 DNA sequence: TGTGCCAGCAGTGAAGTAGCGGGAGTGGAGACCCAGTACTTC. This gives the protein CASSEVAGVETQYF.

CDR3 protein: CASKKRGSYNEQFF. Here the CDR3 DNA reads TGTGCCAGTAAGAAGCGAGGGTCCTACAATGAGCAGTTCTTC. The genes are TRBV19 and TRBJ2-1; a weak D match, TRBD2 (5 bases). Germline V gives CDR1 LNHDA, CDR2 SQIVND (reference sequence). This CDR3 has 14 amino acids. Between the trimmed V and J ends, which lost 7 bases and 1 base, there was a span of 11 bases. The whole variable domain, remainder taken from reference TRBV19 and TRBJ2-1, is DGGITQSPKYLFRKEGQNVTLSCEQNLNHDAMYWYRQDPGQGLRLIYYSQIVNDFQKGDIAEGYSVSREKKESFPLTVTSAQKNPTAFYLCASKKRGSYNEQFFGPGTRLTVL.

The J gene is TRBJ2-5, the V gene TRBV27; perhaps TRBD1 as D (7 bases). The germline gives CDR1 MNHEY, CDR2 SMNVEV (reference sequence). V was clipped by 0 bases and J by 2 bases, with 10 bases between them. The CDR3 is 15 amino acids. The CDR3, as DNA: TGTGCCAGCAGTTTATCGGAGGGACAGCAAGAGACCCAGTACTTC. Translated: CASSLSEGQQETQYF.